Listed below are T cell receptor beta chains from one sample, sequenced in a study of cytomegalovirus exposure and HLA in healthy donors. The protocol was immunoSEQ multiplex PCR, while the TCRdb copy is restricted to in-frame clones and leaves out a portion. The sample lists about 130,000 clones, 95% to 97% occurring once. Sequenced: PBMCs. These receptors originate from a man younger than 35 in good health and CMV-seronegative. CDR3s include the opening cysteine and the closing phenylalanine or tryptophan. The D gene is left open where the match is weak. Some rows mark clone size as missing; the rest say once, few, many or name a class of expanded clone.

TGTGCCAGCAGCCTCAGGGTTGGGGCCTACGAGCAGTACTTC | CASSLRVGAYEQYF | TRBV6-5 | . | TRBJ2-7 | .
TGTGCCAGCAGCCCTTCTAGCGGGGAATACAATGAGCAGTTCTTC | CASSPSSGEYNEQFF | TRBV11-2 | . | TRBJ2-1 | TRBD2
TGTGCCAGCAGTGAGAGCAACACTGAAGCTTTCTTT | CASSESNTEAFF | TRBV2 | . | TRBJ1-1 | .
TGCGCCAGCAGCTTGGATACTTTTTACAATGAGCAGTTCTTC | CASSLDTFYNEQFF | TRBV5-1 | . | TRBJ2-1 | .
TGCAGCGGTGGTCCTCTAGTGTCGGATGAGCAGTTCTTC | CSGGPLVSDEQFF | TRBV29-1 | . | TRBJ2-1 | .
TGTGCCACCAGCAGGCCGGGACTAGCGGGAAGGAATGAGCAGTTCTTC | CATSRPGLAGRNEQFF | TRBV15 | . | TRBJ2-1 | TRBD2
TGTGCCAGCAGCTTATTTTCTAGCGGGAGGATCTATGAGCAGTTCTTC | CASSLFSSGRIYEQFF | TRBV11-2 | once | TRBJ2-1 | TRBD2
TGTGCCACCAGCAGATATTCGGACAGCTTCTCTGGAAACACCATATATTTT | CATSRYSDSFSGNTIYF | TRBV15 | once | TRBJ1-3 | .
TGTGCCAGTATCCAGGGCGGGGGATTGAATCAGCCCCAGCATTTT | CASIQGGGLNQPQHF | TRBV19 | . | TRBJ1-5 | .
TGTGCCAGCAGTTTGGGGCAAGGAAGCTCCTACGAGCAGTACTTC | CASSLGQGSSYEQYF | TRBV6-6 | . | TRBJ2-7 | .
TGTGCCAGCACACTCCCGAGGGAAAAACTGTTTTTT | CASTLPREKLFF | TRBV21-1 | . | TRBJ1-4 | .
TGTGCCATCCCCAGGGTCGGGAACACCGGGGAGCTGTTTTTT | CAIPRVGNTGELFF | TRBV10-3 | . | TRBJ2-2 | .
TGTGCCAGCAGCCTATCTAGCGGGAGGGTGTACGAGCAGTACTTC | CASSLSSGRVYEQYF | TRBV11-2 | once | TRBJ2-7 | TRBD2
TGTGCCAGCAGTTACTCGGGGACAGGGAGGAACACTGAAGCTTTCTTT | CASSYSGTGRNTEAFF | TRBV6-6 | . | TRBJ1-1 | TRBD1
TGTGCCAGCAGTCTCGGGACAGGGGCAAACTATGGCTACACCTTC | CASSLGTGANYGYTF | TRBV28 | . | TRBJ1-2 | TRBD1
TGTGCCAGCAGCTTAGTAGGAACAGGCTGGAAGTACTTC | CASSLVGTGWKYF | TRBV7-8 | . | TRBJ2-7 | .
TGCGCCAGCAGCCAAGGGACAGGACAGTATTTT | CASSQGTGQYF | TRBV4-1 | . | TRBJ2-3 | TRBD1
TGTGCCACCAGTCCTCTGGAGGGGACCCCCTACGAGCAGTACTTC | CATSPLEGTPYEQYF | TRBV15 | . | TRBJ2-7 | .
TGTGCCTGGGAGGGGGCCGGGAACACTGAAGCTTTCTTT | CAWEGAGNTEAFF | TRBV30 | . | TRBJ1-1 | TRBD1
TGCGCCAGCAGCCAGGATAGAGCGGGAGGGCCTCGCGATACGCAGTATTTT | CASSQDRAGGPRDTQYF | TRBV4-3 | once | TRBJ2-3 | TRBD2
TGTGCCAGCGCCGCCGGGGGGCCCGACACTGAAGCTTTCTTT | CASAAGGPDTEAFF | TRBV9 | . | TRBJ1-1 | .
TGCGCCAGCAGTGAGGCGGGACGGTATGTTCCCATCCAAGAGACCCAGTACTTC | CASSEAGRYVPIQETQYF | TRBV10-2 | . | TRBJ2-5 | .
TGTGCCAGCAGCGAGGGACTAGCGGGAGTGGATACGCAGTATTTT | CASSEGLAGVDTQYF | TRBV2 | . | TRBJ2-3 | TRBD2
TGTGCCAGCAGCTTAGGGCAGGGGAGCAATCAGCCCCAGCATTTT | CASSLGQGSNQPQHF | TRBV11-1 | . | TRBJ1-5 | .
TGTGCCTGGAGTGTCAGTAATGGCTACACCTTC | CAWSVSNGYTF | TRBV30 | . | TRBJ1-2 | .
TGTGCCAGCAGCTTCGCGGGGGCTTCGTACGAGCAGTACTTC | CASSFAGASYEQYF | TRBV13 | . | TRBJ2-7 | .
TGTGCCAGCAGAAGAGGGGGGGACATTAACTATGGCTACACCTTC | CASRRGGDINYGYTF | TRBV5-6 | . | TRBJ1-2 | .
TGTGCCAGCTCATTACACGGGGTAGGACCCTACGAGCAGTACTTC | CASSLHGVGPYEQYF | TRBV7-2 | . | TRBJ2-7 | .
TGTGCTAGTGGTTTGACAACAGGGAGCACTGAAGCTTTCTTT | CASGLTTGSTEAFF | TRBV12-5 | . | TRBJ1-1 | .
TGTGCCAGCAGCCCAGGGCCTCAAGAGACCCAGTACTTC | CASSPGPQETQYF | TRBV11-2 | once | TRBJ2-5 | .
TGCGCCAGCAGCCAAGACCGTTCCAGCTCTGGAAACACCATATATTTT | CASSQDRSSSGNTIYF | TRBV4-3 | . | TRBJ1-3 | .
TGTGCCAGCAGCTTACTCCGGGACGGTGGGACTAGCGCCTCTCGGGAGCAGTACTTC | CASSLLRDGGTSASREQYF | TRBV11-2 | . | TRBJ2-7 | TRBD2
TGCGCCAGCAGCCAAGACAGGGTTGGCTACACCTTC | CASSQDRVGYTF | TRBV4-3 | . | TRBJ1-2 | .
TGTGCCAGCAGCTCCCGGGACAGGGGAGAGACCCAGTACTTC | CASSSRDRGETQYF | TRBV21-1 | . | TRBJ2-5 | .
TGCAGCGTGAGGCCTCCAGGAAACACCATATATTTT | CSVRPPGNTIYF | TRBV29-1 | . | TRBJ1-3 | .
TGTGCCAGCAGTGGCAGGGACAGGGGAGGGTATGGCTACACCTTC | CASSGRDRGGYGYTF | TRBV6-5 | . | TRBJ1-2 | TRBD1
TGTGCCAGCAGCACTCGTGCGGGCAGGGGGTCGGGGAACACCGGGGAGCTGTTTTTT | CASSTRAGRGSGNTGELFF | TRBV7-8 | . | TRBJ2-2 | TRBD1
TGTGCCAGCAGCTTATTCGCCGGGACTAGCGGGAGCTGGGGCGAGCAGTACTTC | CASSLFAGTSGSWGEQYF | TRBV7-2 | . | TRBJ2-7 | TRBD2
TGTGCCAGCAGTCGAGGGACACCCGAGGAACTGTTTTTT | CASSRGTPEELFF | TRBV6-6 | . | TRBJ1-4 | .
TGTGCCAGCAGTGACGGGACAGGGGGGGGAGAGCAGTACTTC | CASSDGTGGGEQYF | TRBV6-4 | . | TRBJ2-7 | TRBD1
TGTGCCAGCAGCTTATTAGGCTCTCGCGGGGCCAAAAACATTCAGTACTTC | CASSLLGSRGAKNIQYF | TRBV7-3 | . | TRBJ2-4 | .
TGTGCCAGCAGCCCCGGGACTAGCGGGAGTAGGGAGACCCAGTACTTC | CASSPGTSGSRETQYF | TRBV7-3 | once | TRBJ2-5 | TRBD2
TGTGCCAGTAGTAGAGGGTGGTCGGAGACCCAGTACTTC | CASSRGWSETQYF | TRBV19 | . | TRBJ2-5 | .
TGTGCCGTCTTCAGGGGGAACTATGGCTACACCTTC | CAVFRGNYGYTF | TRBV27 | . | TRBJ1-2 | TRBD1
TGTGCCAGCAGCTTACACCGGGACAGGGCATTCAATGAGCAGTTCTTC | CASSLHRDRAFNEQFF | TRBV7-9 | . | TRBJ2-1 | TRBD1
TGTGCCAGCAGGGAGGCCGGAGGGCAAGAGACCCAGTACTTC | CASREAGGQETQYF | TRBV6-1 | . | TRBJ2-5 | .
TGTGCCAGCAGTCCACGCCAGGGGGCTATCTATGGCTACACCTTC | CASSPRQGAIYGYTF | TRBV6-5 | . | TRBJ1-2 | TRBD1
TGTGCCAGCAGCGGACCTCTTGACGGGAGGGCCGCAGATACGCAGTATTTT | CASSGPLDGRAADTQYF | TRBV9 | . | TRBJ2-3 | TRBD2
TGTGCCTGGGCCTCCCAGGCGGGAGGGCCTCGCAATGAGCAGTTCTTC | CAWASQAGGPRNEQFF | TRBV30 | . | TRBJ2-1 | TRBD2
TGTGCCAGCAGTGAACCTAAAGCAATGCGGGAGCAGTACTTC | CASSEPKAMREQYF | TRBV6-1 | . | TRBJ2-7 | .
TGTGCCAGCAAACCACAGGGCGGTAGCACCTACGAGCAGTACTTC | CASKPQGGSTYEQYF | TRBV11-2 | . | TRBJ2-7 | .
TGTGCCAGCAGCCTCCGGACAGGGGCTATGAACACTGAAGCTTTCTTT | CASSLRTGAMNTEAFF | TRBV7-2 | once | TRBJ1-1 | TRBD1
TGTGCCAGCAGCTTGGGGGCAGGCGGCTACAATGAGCAGTTCTTC | CASSLGAGGYNEQFF | TRBV7-3 | once | TRBJ2-1 | .
TGTGCCAGCAGCAGGACAGGGAAGGTTGACTACGAGCAGTACTTC | CASSRTGKVDYEQYF | TRBV6-5 | . | TRBJ2-7 | TRBD1
TGCGCCAGCAGAGCCTTACAGGGGGCGGCGGAGCTGTTTTTT | CASRALQGAAELFF | TRBV10-2 | . | TRBJ2-2 | TRBD1
TGCGCCAGCAGCCATAATAGCGGGAGGGAGACCCAGTACTTC | CASSHNSGRETQYF | TRBV5-1 | . | TRBJ2-5 | TRBD2
TGTGCCAGCAGTCCATACGTAGCGGGAGGGCTTCGTGAGCAGTTCTTC | CASSPYVAGGLREQFF | TRBV27 | . | TRBJ2-1 | TRBD2
TGTGCCAGCAGCACCCCGGGATTCTCGGACGATGAGCAGTTCTTC | CASSTPGFSDDEQFF | TRBV6-6 | . | TRBJ2-1 | .
TGTGCCAGCAGTACAGGGGGGACAGGGGCCGAAAAACTGTTTTTT | CASSTGGTGAEKLFF | TRBV28 | once | TRBJ1-4 | TRBD1